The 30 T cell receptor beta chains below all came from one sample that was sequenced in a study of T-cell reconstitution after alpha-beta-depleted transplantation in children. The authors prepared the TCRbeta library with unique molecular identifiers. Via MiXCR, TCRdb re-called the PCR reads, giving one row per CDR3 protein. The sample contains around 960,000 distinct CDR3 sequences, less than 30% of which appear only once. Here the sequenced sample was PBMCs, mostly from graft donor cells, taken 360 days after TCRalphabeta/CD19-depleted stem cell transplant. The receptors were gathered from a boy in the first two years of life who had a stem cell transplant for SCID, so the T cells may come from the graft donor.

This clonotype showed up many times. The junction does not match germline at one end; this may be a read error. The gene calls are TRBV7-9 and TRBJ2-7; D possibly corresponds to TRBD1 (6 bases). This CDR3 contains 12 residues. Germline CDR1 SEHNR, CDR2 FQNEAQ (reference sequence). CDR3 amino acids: CASSLGGREQYF. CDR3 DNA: TGTGCCAGCAGTTTAGGGGGACGGGAGCAGTACTTC.

The CDR3 is CAISDIQGLYNEQFF. The CDR3 nucleotides read TGTGCCATCAGTGACATCCAAGGGCTATACAATGAGCAGTTCTTC. This rearrangement joins TRBV10-3 to TRBJ2-1; no reliable D call. Trimming cost V 3 bases and J 4 bases, with 13 bases left between them. Per germline, CDR1 ENHRY and CDR2 SYGVKD. The CDR3 has 15 amino acids.

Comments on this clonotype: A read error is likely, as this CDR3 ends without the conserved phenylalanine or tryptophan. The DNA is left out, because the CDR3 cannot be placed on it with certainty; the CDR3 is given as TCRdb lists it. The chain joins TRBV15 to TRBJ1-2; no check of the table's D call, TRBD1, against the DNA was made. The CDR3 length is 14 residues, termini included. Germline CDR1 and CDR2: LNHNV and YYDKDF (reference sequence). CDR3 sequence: CATSRAPTGNSGEV.

In DNA form, the CDR3 reads TGCAGCGTTGCACAGGGGGCAGGGGGCAATGAGCAGTTCTTC. Translated, it gives CSVAQGAGGNEQFF. This chain joins TRBV29-1 and TRBJ2-1; 9 bases align to TRBD1. The CDR3 is 14 residues long. The germline V gene encodes CDR1 SQVTM and CDR2 ANQGSEA. J lost 6 bases, V lost 4 bases, and 7 bases had no gene match.

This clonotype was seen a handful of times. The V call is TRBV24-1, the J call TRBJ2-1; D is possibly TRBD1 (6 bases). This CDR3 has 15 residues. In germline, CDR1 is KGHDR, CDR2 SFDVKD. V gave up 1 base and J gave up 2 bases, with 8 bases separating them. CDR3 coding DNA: TGTGCCACCAGTGATTTTACAGGGCCCTACAATGAGCAGTTCTTC. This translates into CATSDFTGPYNEQFF.

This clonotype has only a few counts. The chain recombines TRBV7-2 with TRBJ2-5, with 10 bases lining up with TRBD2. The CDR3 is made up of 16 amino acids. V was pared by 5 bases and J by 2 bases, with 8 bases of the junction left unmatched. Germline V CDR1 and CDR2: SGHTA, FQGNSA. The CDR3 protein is CASSPSSGGGQETQYF. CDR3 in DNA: TGTGCCAGCAGCCCCTCTAGCGGGGGTGGTCAAGAGACCCAGTACTTC.

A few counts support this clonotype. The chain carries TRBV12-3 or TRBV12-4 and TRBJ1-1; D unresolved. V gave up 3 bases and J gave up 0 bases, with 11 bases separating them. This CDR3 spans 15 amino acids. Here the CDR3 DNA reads TGTGCCAGCAGTTTTTCTTTACGTATGAACACTGAAGCTTTCTTT. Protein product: CASSFSLRMNTEAFF.

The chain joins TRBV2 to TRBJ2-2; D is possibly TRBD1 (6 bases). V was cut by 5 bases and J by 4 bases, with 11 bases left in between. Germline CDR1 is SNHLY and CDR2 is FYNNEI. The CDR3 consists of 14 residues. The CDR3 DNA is TGTGCCAGCAGTAACAGGGCGGTCACCGGGGAGCTGTTTTTT. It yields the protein CASSNRAVTGELFF.

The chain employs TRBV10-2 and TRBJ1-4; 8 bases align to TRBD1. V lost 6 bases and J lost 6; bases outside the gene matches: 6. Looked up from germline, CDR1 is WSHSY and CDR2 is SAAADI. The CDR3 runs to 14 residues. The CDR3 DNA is TGCGCCAGCAGCCTGACAGGGGTGCATGAAAAACTGTTTTTT. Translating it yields CASSLTGVHEKLFF.

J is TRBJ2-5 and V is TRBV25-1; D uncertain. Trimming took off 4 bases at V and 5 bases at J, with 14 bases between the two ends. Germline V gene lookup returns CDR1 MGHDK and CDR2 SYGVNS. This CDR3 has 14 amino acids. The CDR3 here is CASSVHYKWETQYF. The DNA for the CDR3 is TGTGCCAGCAGTGTGCACTATAAGTGGGAGACCCAGTACTTC.

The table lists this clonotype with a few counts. The CDR3 protein is CASSFGGGFADTQYF. The CDR3 DNA follows: TGTGCCAGCAGCTTCGGCGGGGGATTCGCAGATACGCAGTATTTT. The chain combines TRBV7-9 with TRBJ2-3, with TRBD2 matching 7 bases. The CDR3 length is 15 residues. Germline CDR1 reads SEHNR; CDR2 reads FQNEAQ (reference sequence). Trimming at V came to 3 bases and at J to 4 bases, leaving 7 bases not matched to a gene. The complete variable domain, with remaining parts taken from reference TRBV7-9 and TRBJ2-3, reads DTGVSQNPRHKITKRGQNVTFRCDPISEHNRLYWYRQTLGQGPEFLTYFQNEAQLEKSRLLSDRFSAERPKGSFSTLEIQRTEQGDSAMYLCASSFGGGFADTQYFGPGTRLTVL.

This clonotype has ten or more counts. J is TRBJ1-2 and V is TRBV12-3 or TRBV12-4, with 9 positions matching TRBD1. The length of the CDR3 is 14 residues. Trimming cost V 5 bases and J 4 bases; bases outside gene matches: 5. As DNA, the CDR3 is TGTGCCAGCAGTCTACAGGGGGCTACCTATGGCTACACCTTC. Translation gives CASSLQGATYGYTF.

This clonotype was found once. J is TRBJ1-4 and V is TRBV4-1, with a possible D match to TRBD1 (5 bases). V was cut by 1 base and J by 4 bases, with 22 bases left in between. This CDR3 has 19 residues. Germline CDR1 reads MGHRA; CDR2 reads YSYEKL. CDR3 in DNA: TGCGCCAGCAGCCAAGTAGTTACGACGGAGGGGAAGAGTAATGAAAAACTGTTTTTT. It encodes CASSQVVTTEGKSNEKLFF.

The CDR3, as DNA: TGTGCCTGGGGGGGGGCACAGACCTACGAGCAGTACTTC. It is translated as CAWGGAQTYEQYF. This chain connects TRBV30 to TRBJ2-7, with D possibly being TRBD2 (7 bases). Per germline, CDR1 GTSNPN and CDR2 SVGIG (reference sequence). This CDR3 region has 13 residues. The ends were cut back, 5 bases at V and 2 bases at J, with 13 bases in the middle.

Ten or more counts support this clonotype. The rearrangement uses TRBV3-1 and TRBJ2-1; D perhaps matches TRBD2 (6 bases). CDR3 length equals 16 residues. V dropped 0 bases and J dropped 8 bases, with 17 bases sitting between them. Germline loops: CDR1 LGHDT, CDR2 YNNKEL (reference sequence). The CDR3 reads CASSQDFGLQNDEQFF. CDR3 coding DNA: TGTGCCAGCAGCCAAGACTTCGGACTACAGAACGATGAGCAGTTCTTC.

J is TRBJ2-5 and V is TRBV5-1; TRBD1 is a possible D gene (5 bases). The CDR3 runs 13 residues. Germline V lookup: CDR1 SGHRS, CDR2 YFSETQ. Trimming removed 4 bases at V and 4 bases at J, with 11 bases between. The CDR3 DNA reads TGCGCCAGCAGCCCGGATGGGGCAGAGACCCAGTACTTC. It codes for CASSPDGAETQYF. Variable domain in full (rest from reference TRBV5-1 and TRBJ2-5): KAGVTQTPRYLIKTRGQQVTLSCSPISGHRSVSWYQQTPGQGLQFLFEYFSETQRNKGNFPGRFSGRQFSNSRSEMNVSTLELGDSALYLCASSPDGAETQYFGPGTRLLVL.

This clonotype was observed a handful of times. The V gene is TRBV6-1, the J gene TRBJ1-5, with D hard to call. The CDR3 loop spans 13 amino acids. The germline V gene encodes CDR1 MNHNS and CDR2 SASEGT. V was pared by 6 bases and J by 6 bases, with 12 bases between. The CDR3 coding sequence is TGTGCCAGCAGACCGGGAAGAGGTCAGCCCCAGCATTTT. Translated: CASRPGRGQPQHF.

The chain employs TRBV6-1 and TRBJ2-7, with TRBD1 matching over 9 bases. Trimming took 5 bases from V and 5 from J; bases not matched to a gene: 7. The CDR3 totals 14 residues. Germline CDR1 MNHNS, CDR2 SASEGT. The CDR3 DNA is TGTGCCAGCAGTCGGGGGGACAGGGTCCACGAGCAGTACTTC. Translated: CASSRGDRVHEQYF.

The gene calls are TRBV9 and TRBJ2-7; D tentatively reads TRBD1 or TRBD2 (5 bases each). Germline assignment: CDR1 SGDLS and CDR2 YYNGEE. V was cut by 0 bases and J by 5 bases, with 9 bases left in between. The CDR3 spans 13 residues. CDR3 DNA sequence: TGTGCCAGCAGCGTAGGGGGGACCAACGAGCAGTACTTC. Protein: CASSVGGTNEQYF.

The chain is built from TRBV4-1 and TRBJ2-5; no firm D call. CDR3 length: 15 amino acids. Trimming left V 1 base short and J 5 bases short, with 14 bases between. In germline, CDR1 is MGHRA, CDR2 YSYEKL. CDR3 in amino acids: CASSQVWAEKETQYF. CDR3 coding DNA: TGCGCCAGCAGCCAAGTATGGGCCGAAAAGGAGACCCAGTACTTC.

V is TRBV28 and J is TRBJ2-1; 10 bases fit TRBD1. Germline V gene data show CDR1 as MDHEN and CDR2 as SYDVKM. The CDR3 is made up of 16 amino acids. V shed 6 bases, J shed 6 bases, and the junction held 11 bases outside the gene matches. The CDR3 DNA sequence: TGTGCCAGCAGGGGCGGAGGGACAGGGGCGTCCAATGAGCAGTTCTTC. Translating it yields CASRGGGTGASNEQFF.

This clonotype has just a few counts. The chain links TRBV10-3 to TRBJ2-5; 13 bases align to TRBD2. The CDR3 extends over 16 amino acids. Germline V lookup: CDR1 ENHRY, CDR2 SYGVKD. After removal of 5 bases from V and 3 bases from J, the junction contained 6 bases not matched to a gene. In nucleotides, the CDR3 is TGTGCCATCAGTCGAGGGGGACTAGCGGGGAAAGAGACCCAGTACTTC. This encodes CAISRGGLAGKETQYF.

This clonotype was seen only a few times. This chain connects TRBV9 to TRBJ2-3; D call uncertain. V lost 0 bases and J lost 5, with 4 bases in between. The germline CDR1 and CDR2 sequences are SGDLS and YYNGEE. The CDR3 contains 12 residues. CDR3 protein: CASSVVVDTQYF. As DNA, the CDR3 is TGTGCCAGCAGCGTAGTGGTAGATACGCAGTATTTT.

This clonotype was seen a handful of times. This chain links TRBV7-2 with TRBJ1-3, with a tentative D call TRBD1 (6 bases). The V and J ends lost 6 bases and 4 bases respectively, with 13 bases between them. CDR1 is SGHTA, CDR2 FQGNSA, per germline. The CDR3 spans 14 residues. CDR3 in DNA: TGTGCCAGCAGACGACAGGAGCGCGGAAACACCATATATTTT. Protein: CASRRQERGNTIYF. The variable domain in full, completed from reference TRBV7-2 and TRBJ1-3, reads GAGVSQSPSNKVTEKGKDVELRCDPISGHTALYWYRQSLGQGLEFLIYFQGNSAPDKSGLPSDRFSAERTGGSVSTLTIQRTQQEDSAVYLCASRRQERGNTIYFGEGSWLTVV.

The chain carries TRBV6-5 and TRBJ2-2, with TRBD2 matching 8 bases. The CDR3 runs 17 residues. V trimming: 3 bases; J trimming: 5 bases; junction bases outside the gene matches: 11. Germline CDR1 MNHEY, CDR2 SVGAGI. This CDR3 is CASSYTSGLVGTGELFF. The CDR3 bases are TGTGCCAGCAGTTATACTAGCGGTCTGGTGGGGACCGGGGAGCTGTTTTTT.

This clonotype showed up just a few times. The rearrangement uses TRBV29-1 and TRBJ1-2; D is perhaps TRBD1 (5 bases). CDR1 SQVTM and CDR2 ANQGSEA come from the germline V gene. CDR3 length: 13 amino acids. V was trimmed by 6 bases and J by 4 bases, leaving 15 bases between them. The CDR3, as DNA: TGCAGCGTCCCCCCGAAGGGACGCTATGGCTACACCTTC. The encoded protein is CSVPPKGRYGYTF.

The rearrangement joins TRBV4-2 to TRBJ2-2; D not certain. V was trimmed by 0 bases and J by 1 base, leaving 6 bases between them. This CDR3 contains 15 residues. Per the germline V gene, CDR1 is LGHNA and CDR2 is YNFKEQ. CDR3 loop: CASSQEKVNTGELFF. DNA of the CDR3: TGTGCCAGCAGCCAAGAAAAGGTGAACACCGGGGAGCTGTTTTTT.

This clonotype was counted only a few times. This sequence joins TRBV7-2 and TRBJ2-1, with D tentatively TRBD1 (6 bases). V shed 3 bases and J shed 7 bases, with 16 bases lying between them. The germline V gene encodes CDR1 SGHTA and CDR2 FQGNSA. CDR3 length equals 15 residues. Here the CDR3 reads CASSLGQGWWNEQFF. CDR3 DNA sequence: TGTGCCAGCAGCTTGGGGCAGGGGTGGTGGAATGAGCAGTTCTTC.

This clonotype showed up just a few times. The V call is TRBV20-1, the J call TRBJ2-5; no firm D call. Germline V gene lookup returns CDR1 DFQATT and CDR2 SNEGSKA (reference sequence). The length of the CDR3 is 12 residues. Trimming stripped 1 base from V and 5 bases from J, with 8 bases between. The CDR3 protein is CSARGLGETQYF. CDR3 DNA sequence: TGCAGTGCTAGAGGCCTAGGGGAGACCCAGTACTTC.

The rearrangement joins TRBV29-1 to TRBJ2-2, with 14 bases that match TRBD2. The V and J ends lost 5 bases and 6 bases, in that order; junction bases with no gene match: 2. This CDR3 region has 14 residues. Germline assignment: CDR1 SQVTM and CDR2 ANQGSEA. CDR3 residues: CSVRTSGGPGELFF. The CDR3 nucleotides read TGCAGCGTTAGGACTAGCGGGGGGCCCGGGGAGCTGTTTTTT.